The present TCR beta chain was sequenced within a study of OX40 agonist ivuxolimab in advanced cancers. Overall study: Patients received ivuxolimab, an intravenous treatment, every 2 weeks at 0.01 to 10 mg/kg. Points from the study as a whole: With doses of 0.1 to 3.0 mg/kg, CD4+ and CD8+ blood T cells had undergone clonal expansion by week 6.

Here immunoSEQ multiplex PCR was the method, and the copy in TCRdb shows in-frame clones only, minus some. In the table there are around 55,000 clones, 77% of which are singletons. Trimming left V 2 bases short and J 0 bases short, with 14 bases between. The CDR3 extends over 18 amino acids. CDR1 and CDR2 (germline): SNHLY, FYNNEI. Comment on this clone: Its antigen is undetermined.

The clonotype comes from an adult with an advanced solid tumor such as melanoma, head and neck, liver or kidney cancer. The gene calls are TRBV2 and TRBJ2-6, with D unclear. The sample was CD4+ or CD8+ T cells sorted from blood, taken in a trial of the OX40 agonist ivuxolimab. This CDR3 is CASSEKSPFGSGANVLTF. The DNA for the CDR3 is TGTGCCAGCAGTGAAAAGAGCCCTTTTGGCTCTGGGGCCAACGTCCTGACTTTC.